What follows are 9 T cell receptor beta chains derived from one specimen sequenced in a study of Ad26.COV2.S vaccination and SARS-CoV-2 variants. Treatment noted: some 20 received Ad26.COV2.S at low or high dose, single or two shots; 5 received placebo; per-sample allocation not given. All samples were drawn on day 63, counting from the first vaccine or placebo injection. Measured with immunoSEQ multiplex PCR; TCRdb has only the in-frame clones, and not every one. The table has more than 400,000 clones, approximately 90% seen once; the top ten hold under 2%. Source: peripheral blood, taken in a trial of Ad26.COV2.S vaccine versus placebo. The origin of the receptors is a person aged 18-60 years who received the Ad26.COV2.S COVID-19 vaccine or a placebo.

Here the CDR3 reads CASSLAGQGSAYEQFF. In DNA, the CDR3 is TGTGCCAGCTCACTCGCAGGCCAGGGGTCAGCTTATGAGCAGTTCTTC. V and J are TRBV18 and TRBJ2-1; TRBD1 is a possible D gene (6 bases). V dropped 4 bases and J dropped 8 bases, with 21 bases sitting between them. CDR3 length: 16 residues. Germline V gene lookup returns CDR1 KGHSH and CDR2 LQKENI.

The sample holds one count of this clone. The chain employs TRBV28 and TRBJ2-3; a possible D gene is TRBD2 (6 bases). Germline loops: CDR1 MDHEN, CDR2 SYDVKM. V lost 7 bases, J lost 1 base, and 15 bases lay in between. This CDR3 comprises 15 residues. CDR3 in amino acids: CASTPGRQGTDTQYF. The CDR3 region has the DNA TGTGCCAGCACGCCAGGGAGGCAGGGCACAGATACGCAGTATTTT.

The gene calls are TRBV6-2 or TRBV6-3 and TRBJ2-3, with unresolved D. V gave up 4 bases and J gave up 0 bases, with 11 bases separating them. The CDR3 length is 15 residues. CDR1 MNHEY and CDR2 SVGEGT come from the germline V gene. As DNA, the CDR3 is TGTGCCAGCAGTTCCGACTTGACTAGCACAGATACGCAGTATTTT. Translated, it gives CASSSDLTSTDTQYF.

CDR3 sequence (DNA): TGTGCCAGCAGTTCCTACATGGAGGGCTCCTACGAGCAGTACTTC. Its translation: CASSSYMEGSYEQYF. The rearrangement links TRBV6-5 to TRBJ2-7; D might be TRBD2 (6 bases). V was cut by 4 bases and J by 0 bases, with 13 bases left in between. Looked up from germline, CDR1 is MNHEY and CDR2 is SVGAGI. The CDR3 totals 15 residues.

The V gene is TRBV29-1, the J gene TRBJ2-2, with 9 bases that match TRBD1. The ends lost 6 bases at V and 2 bases at J; junction bases unmatched: 13. CDR1 and CDR2 from the germline V gene are SQVTM and ANQGSEA. CDR3 length: 17 amino acids. CDR3 DNA: TGCAGCGTACGATTCCCGGGACAGGGCTTTAACACCGGGGAGCTGTTTTTT. It is translated as CSVRFPGQGFNTGELFF.

The chain joins TRBV19 to TRBJ2-6; D uncertain. The germline V and J ends were trimmed by 1 base and 1 base, with 8 bases remaining between them. Germline V CDR1 and CDR2: LNHDA, SQIVND (reference sequence). This CDR3 spans 16 amino acids. The CDR3 is CASSIGWESGANVLTF. In nucleotides, the CDR3 is TGTGCCAGTAGTATAGGGTGGGAATCTGGGGCCAACGTCCTGACTTTC.

J is TRBJ2-7 and V is TRBV5-1, with D tentatively TRBD2 (7 bases). Germline CDR1 and CDR2: SGHRS and YFSETQ. V was pared by 5 bases and J by 4 bases, with 19 bases between. The CDR3 covers 15 residues. CDR3 residues: CASRRLSGGPYEQYF. The DNA of the CDR3 is TGCGCCAGCAGGAGGCTTTCGGGGGGCCCGTACGAGCAGTACTTC. The whole variable domain, remainder taken from reference TRBV5-1 and TRBJ2-7, is KAGVTQTPRYLIKTRGQQVTLSCSPISGHRSVSWYQQTPGQGLQFLFEYFSETQRNKGNFPGRFSGRQFSNSRSEMNVSTLELGDSALYLCASRRLSGGPYEQYFGPGTRLTVT.

The gene calls are TRBV9 and TRBJ1-4, with a tentative D call TRBD1 (6 bases). This CDR3 comprises 15 residues. The V end lost 1 base, the J end lost 3 bases, and 10 bases lay between the germline ends. Germline V gene data show CDR1 as SGDLS and CDR2 as YYNGEE. CDR3 loop: CASSVTGRPNEKLFF. CDR3 DNA sequence: TGTGCCAGCAGCGTAACAGGGCGACCTAATGAAAAACTGTTTTTT.

V and J are TRBV4-1 and TRBJ1-1; D is undetermined. V lost 1 base, J lost 0 bases, and 9 bases lay in between. Germline assignment: CDR1 MGHRA and CDR2 YSYEKL. This CDR3 has 15 amino acids. The CDR3 is CASSQAFTLNTEAFF. CDR3 nucleotide sequence: TGCGCCAGCAGCCAAGCCTTTACTTTGAACACTGAAGCTTTCTTT.